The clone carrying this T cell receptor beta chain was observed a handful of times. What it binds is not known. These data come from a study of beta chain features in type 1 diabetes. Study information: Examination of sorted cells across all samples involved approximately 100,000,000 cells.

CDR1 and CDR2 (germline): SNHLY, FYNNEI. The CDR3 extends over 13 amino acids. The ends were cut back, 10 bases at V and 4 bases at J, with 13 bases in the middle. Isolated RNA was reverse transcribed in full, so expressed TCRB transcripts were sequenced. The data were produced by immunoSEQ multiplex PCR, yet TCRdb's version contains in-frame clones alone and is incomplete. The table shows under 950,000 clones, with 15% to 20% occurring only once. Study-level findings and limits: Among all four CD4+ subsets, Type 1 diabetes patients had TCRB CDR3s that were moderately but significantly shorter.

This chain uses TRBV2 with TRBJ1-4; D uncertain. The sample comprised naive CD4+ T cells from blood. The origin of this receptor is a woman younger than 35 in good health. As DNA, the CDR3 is TGTGCCACAAGAACGGAGATTAATGAAAAACTGTTTTTT. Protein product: CATRTEINEKLFF.